The sequence of this T cell receptor beta chain was determined in a study of PD-1 blockade in classical Hodgkin lymphoma. V was pared by 0 bases and J by 0 bases, with 6 bases of the junction left unmatched. Germline CDR1 is LGHNA and CDR2 is YNFKEQ. CDR3 length: 19 amino acids. Autologous stem cell transplantation was followed by relapse in every patient, and brentuximab vedotin exposure varied. When best responses were assessed, they were complete response, partial response or progressive disease. Clones were read by immunoSEQ multiplex PCR, and TCRdb kept only the in-frame ones, dropping some. The table includes about 97,000 clones, approximately 88% detected once.

The sequenced sample was peripheral blood mononuclear cells (PBMCs), obtained at baseline. This receptor was obtained from a human donor with classical Hodgkin lymphoma. V is TRBV4-2 and J is TRBJ2-6; 9 positions agree with TRBD2. CDR3: CASSQDRLAAASGANVLTF. The DNA of the CDR3 is TGTGCCAGCAGCCAAGATCGACTAGCGGCCGCCTCTGGGGCCAACGTCCTGACTTTC.